This is a list of T cell receptor beta chains from one sample in a study of cytomegalovirus exposure and HLA in healthy donors. This table comes from immunoSEQ multiplex PCR, and its TCRdb copy is limited to in-frame clones, with some not included. The profile shows about 160,000 clones, over 65% of them singletons. The sequenced sample consisted of PBMCs. These receptors all stem from a young man in good health and CMV-seropositive. Each CDR3 is given with its conserved first and last residue. Fields, in order: V gene, J gene, D gene, clone size, CDR3 DNA, CDR3 protein. The D gene is left open where the match is weak. Size is stated for part of the rows, as once, few or many counts, or as a class when the clone is expanded.

TRBV6-1	TRBJ2-3	TRBD2	few	TGTGCCAGCAGTGAACTCTCCACTAGCGCAGATACGCAGTATTTT	CASSELSTSADTQYF
TRBV28	TRBJ1-5	NA	few	TGTGCCAGCAGTCCACAGGGTTTGGGAGATCAGCCCCAGCATTTT	CASSPQGLGDQPQHF
TRBV29-1	TRBJ1-3	NA	NA	TGCAGCGTTGAAACAGGCAACTCTGGAAACACCATATATTTT	CSVETGNSGNTIYF
TRBV7-6	TRBJ1-1	NA	NA	TGTGCCAGCAGCTTAGGAAGGGGCAGTGCTGAAGCTTTCTTT	CASSLGRGSAEAFF
TRBV19	TRBJ2-3	TRBD2	NA	TGTGCCAGTAGTCTTGGGACTAGCGGGAGTATGTTGGATACGCAGTATTTT	CASSLGTSGSMLDTQYF
TRBV10-2	TRBJ2-2	NA	few	TGCGCCAGCAGTGATCAGGGTAGGGCCACCGGGGAGCTGTTTTTT	CASSDQGRATGELFF
TRBV18	TRBJ2-3	TRBD2	NA	TGTGCCAGCTCCCTAGCGGGAGCAGCCGATACGCAGTATTTT	CASSLAGAADTQYF
TRBV18	TRBJ1-2	TRBD1	NA	TGTGCCAGCTCACCGGAGGGACAGGCCTATGGCTACACCTTC	CASSPEGQAYGYTF
TRBV27	TRBJ2-3	NA	NA	TGTGCCAGCGGTGCGAGCGCAGATACGCAGTATTTT	CASGASADTQYF
TRBV5-6	TRBJ1-4	NA	once	TGTGCCAGCAGCTTGGGACAGACTTTAAATGAAAAACTGTTTTTT	CASSLGQTLNEKLFF
TRBV30	TRBJ1-3	NA	few	TGTGCCTGGAGGGGTTTGGCCGGGAGCTCTGGAAACACCATATATTTT	CAWRGLAGSSGNTIYF
TRBV4-1	TRBJ2-3	TRBD2	NA	TGCGCCAGCAGCCACGAGACCGGGACTAGCGGGAGTTTGGCAGATACGCAGTATTTT	CASSHETGTSGSLADTQYF
TRBV9	TRBJ2-1	NA	NA	TGTGCCAGCAGCGCCCAGGCTCGCGGGGACAATGAGCAGTTCTTC	CASSAQARGDNEQFF
TRBV6-6	TRBJ1-3	NA	NA	TGTGCCAGCAGTTCAGGGGACTCTGGAAACACCATATATTTT	CASSSGDSGNTIYF
TRBV5-1	TRBJ1-2	TRBD1	NA	TGCGCCAGCAGCTTGGCCGATCGAAAACAGGGGGCTTCTGGCTACACCTTC	CASSLADRKQGASGYTF
TRBV30	TRBJ1-4	NA	NA	TGTGCCTGGAGAGTCGGCGGATCAACTAATGAAAAACTGTTTTTT	CAWRVGGSTNEKLFF
TRBV15	TRBJ2-1	TRBD2	NA	TGTGCCACCAGCAGAGACCACGGGACTAGCGGGGTCGACAATGAGCAGTTCTTC	CATSRDHGTSGVDNEQFF
TRBV7-2	TRBJ1-1	NA	few	TGTGCCAGCAGCTTGGGACTGTTGAACACTGAAGCTTTCTTT	CASSLGLLNTEAFF
TRBV14	TRBJ1-1	NA	NA	TGTGCCAGCAGCCAAATTTCTACTATCGAAGCTTTCTTT	CASSQISTIEAFF
TRBV5-5	TRBJ1-4	NA	NA	TGTGCCAGCAGCTTGACAAGCGCAACTAATGAAAAACTGTTTTTT	CASSLTSATNEKLFF
TRBV6-1	TRBJ1-1	NA	NA	TGTGCCAGCAGTGTCCGGGGGGATACTGAAGCTTTCTTT	CASSVRGDTEAFF
TRBV28	TRBJ1-5	TRBD1	NA	TGTGCCAGCAGTCGGACAGGGACGATGAATCAGCCCCAGCATTTT	CASSRTGTMNQPQHF
TRBV5-1	TRBJ1-2	NA	NA	TGCGCCAGCAGCTGGAGGGGTGGCTACACCTTC	CASSWRGGYTF
TRBV1	TRBJ2-1	NA	NA	TGCACCAGCAGCCAGCCGCGGGAGCTTGAGCAGTTCTTC	CTSSQPRELEQFF
TRBV6-5	TRBJ2-5	NA	NA	TGTGCCAGCAGTTACAGACAGGCGGAGACCCAGTACTTC	CASSYRQAETQYF
TRBV5-1	TRBJ2-3	NA	NA	TGCGCCAGCAGCAAAGGACAGTACACAGATACGCAGTATTTT	CASSKGQYTDTQYF
TRBV9	TRBJ1-1	TRBD1	NA	TGTGCCAGCAGCCCAAGGGACAGGGCGACTGAAGCTTTCTTT	CASSPRDRATEAFF
TRBV6-5	TRBJ1-3	NA	NA	TGTGCCAGCAGTTACTCGACAGGAGCTGGAAACACCATATATTTT	CASSYSTGAGNTIYF
TRBV11-2	TRBJ1-4	NA	NA	TGTGCCAGCAGCTTGCAGTTGAGGGAAAAACTGTTTTTT	CASSLQLREKLFF
TRBV30	TRBJ2-3	TRBD1	NA	TGTGCCTGGAGTGCAATAACAGGGGCAGATACGCAGTATTTT	CAWSAITGADTQYF
TRBV11-2	TRBJ2-2	TRBD2	NA	TGTGCCAGCAGCTTACGGGGAGGGACCGGGGAGCTGTTTTTT	CASSLRGGTGELFF
TRBV5-1	TRBJ2-3	TRBD1	NA	TGCGCCAGCAGCTTGACCGGGACAGGCTTAGATCGCACAGATACGCAGTATTTT	CASSLTGTGLDRTDTQYF
TRBV7-2	TRBJ1-2	TRBD1	NA	TGTGCCAGCAGCTTAGGGACAGGGTTTTTCTATGGCTACACCTTC	CASSLGTGFFYGYTF
TRBV6-6	TRBJ2-3	TRBD2	NA	TGTGCCAGCAGTTACTCGCGCGGGAGAGGAGATACGCAGTATTTT	CASSYSRGRGDTQYF
TRBV5-6	TRBJ2-2	TRBD1	NA	TGTGCCAGCAGCTTGTTTGGGACAGCGAACACCGGGGAGCTGTTTTTT	CASSLFGTANTGELFF
TRBV11-3	TRBJ1-6	NA	NA	TGTGCCAGCAGCCAAGGGGTGAATTCACCCCTCCACTTT	CASSQGVNSPLHF
TRBV10-3	TRBJ2-3	TRBD2	NA	TGTGCCATCAGCCCAGCGGGGGCCTCGTCGGGTACGCAGTATTTT	CAISPAGASSGTQYF
TRBV5-1	TRBJ1-1	TRBD1	NA	TGCGCCAGCAGCTCTCAAGCAGGGGGAAACACTGAAGCTTTCTTT	CASSSQAGGNTEAFF
TRBV7-9	TRBJ2-5	NA	NA	TGTGCCAGCAGCTCCAACGACGGGTCCTGGACCCAGTACTTC	CASSSNDGSWTQYF
TRBV5-6	TRBJ2-1	TRBD2	NA	TGTGCCAGCAGCCTCGGACTAGCGGGGTCCTACAATGAGCAGTTCTTC	CASSLGLAGSYNEQFF
TRBV19	TRBJ1-1	NA	NA	TGTGCCAGTAGTGCAAGAGGGAACACTGAAGCTTTCTTT	CASSARGNTEAFF
TRBV30	TRBJ2-1	NA	NA	TGTGCCTGGAGTGTTCAACTAGCCCAGCAGTTCTTC	CAWSVQLAQQFF
TRBV19	TRBJ1-6	NA	NA	TGTGCCAGTAGTACTGAACAGGGTAGAGGTTTCAATTCACCCCTCCACTTT	CASSTEQGRGFNSPLHF
TRBV28	TRBJ1-1	TRBD1	NA	TGTGCCAGCAGGAATGGGGCAGGGGGGACTGAAGCTTTCTTT	CASRNGAGGTEAFF
TRBV7-9	TRBJ2-5	TRBD2	NA	TGTGCCAGCAGTATAGCGGGAGGGGTAGAGACCCAGTACTTC	CASSIAGGVETQYF
TRBV5-1	TRBJ1-1	NA	NA	TGCGCCAGCAGCTTGACCGGGAGCACTGAAGCTTTCTTT	CASSLTGSTEAFF
TRBV11-2	TRBJ1-5	NA	NA	TGTGCCAGCAGCGAAGACAATAGCAATCAGCCCCAGCATTTT	CASSEDNSNQPQHF
TRBV6-6	TRBJ2-1	TRBD2	few	TGTGCCAGCAGTTCGTCTAGCGGGAGCTACAATGAGCAGTTCTTC	CASSSSSGSYNEQFF
TRBV9	TRBJ2-2	NA	NA	TGTGCCAGCAGCGTAGGGCAGAACACCGGGGAGCTGTTTTTT	CASSVGQNTGELFF
TRBV6-5	TRBJ1-1	TRBD1	NA	TGTGCCAGCAGTTCTAATTACAGGGGAAACACTGAAGCTTTCTTT	CASSSNYRGNTEAFF
TRBV5-1	TRBJ1-2	NA	NA	TGCGCCAGCAGCTTGGCCATAGCCACTAACTATGGCTACACCTTC	CASSLAIATNYGYTF
TRBV9	TRBJ1-2	TRBD1	few	TGTGCCAGCAGCGTAGGGACAGGGAGAGACTATGGCTACACCTTC	CASSVGTGRDYGYTF
TRBV4-1	TRBJ2-5	TRBD2	NA	TGCGCCAGCAGCCTTGGGGGGGGAGATTGGGAAGAGACCCAGTACTTC	CASSLGGGDWEETQYF
TRBV11-3	TRBJ1-3	NA	NA	TGTGCCAGCAGCTTCCAGGACAGCCTCTCTGGAAACACCATATATTTT	CASSFQDSLSGNTIYF
TRBV29-1	TRBJ2-4	NA	NA	TGCAGCGTTGAAGAGGAGGGCCACCTAGCCAAAAACATTCAGTACTTC	CSVEEEGHLAKNIQYF
TRBV5-1	TRBJ2-6	NA	NA	TGCGCCAGCAGCCGGATGGGGCAGGGAACTGGGGCCAACGTCCTGACTTTC	CASSRMGQGTGANVLTF
TRBV5-8	TRBJ1-2	TRBD1	few	TGTGCCAGCAGCCCGGGACAGGCCGCTAACTATGGCTACACCTTC	CASSPGQAANYGYTF